This T cell receptor (beta chain) derives from a study of Tregs in tolerant kidney transplant recipients. Study results and caveats: Biological reproducibility was not directly addressed in this study.

Produced via immunoSEQ multiplex PCR; TCRdb's table is partial and in-frame only. The sample has approximately 99,000 clones; 90% are singletons. To note about this clone: As yet, its antigen is unknown.

CD4+CD25+CD127- Tregs, CD4+CD25- non-Tregs, CD4 and CD8 cells were sorted. Trimming removed 4 bases at V and 8 bases at J, with 24 bases between. CDR1 SSHAT and CDR2 FNYEAQ come from the germline V gene (reference sequence). CDR3 length: 17 amino acids. The V and J genes are TRBV7-7 and TRBJ2-1, with a tentative D call TRBD2 (7 bases). The source was CD4+ T cells from blood, collected before the transplant. The TCR was taken from a human donor who received a combined kidney and bone marrow transplant. CDR3 sequence reads: CASSSKGGGPGGDEQFF. The CDR3 DNA sequence: TGTGCCAGCAGCTCCAAGGGCGGGGGCCCCGGGGGAGATGAGCAGTTCTTC.